This T cell receptor (beta chain) was sequenced during a study of T cells in Graves' hyperthyroidism and ophthalmopathy. General study results and limits: Peripheral blood also featured most of the thyroid clonotypes expanded above 0.001. Model predictions of ophthalmopathy came a median approximately 6 months before onset. Ophthalmopathy was told apart from stable hyperthyroidism by a 13 V-J model.

As concerns this clonotype: What it recognizes is unknown.

PBMCs stemmed from less than 13 ml fresh peripheral blood. The CDR3 regions of TCR beta were amplified from RNA transcripts. First-round RT-PCR with HTBI primers amplified the TCR CDR3 region. TCRdb redid the calling of the multiplex PCR reads with MiXCR, one entry per CDR3 protein. The sample has roughly 380,000 distinct CDR3 sequences, approximately 15% seen once. Sequenced sample: blood. The TCR sequence derives from a woman under 30 with Graves' hyperthyroidism.

The CDR3, as DNA: TGTGCCAGCAGTCGAGGGACAGGGTCCTACGAGCAGTTCTTC. Encoded protein: CASSRGTGSYEQFF. The chain employs TRBV27 and TRBJ2-7, with 9 bases fitting TRBD1. The J call may be faulty, since TRBJ2-1 better matches the DNA end. The CDR3 spans 14 residues. CDR1 is MNHEY, CDR2 SMNVEV, per germline (reference sequence).